The source of this T cell receptor (beta chain) is a study of shared clonotypes between healthy human individuals. At the level of the study: Researchers assigned three CD4 naive, three CD4 memory, two CD8 naive and one CD8 memory plate to each donor.

Data came from immunoSEQ multiplex PCR; TCRdb stores just in-frame clones and leaves some out. Of 1 million to 1.2 million clones in the sample, 70% to 85% were seen once. Turning to this clone: Its antigen is unidentified.

The study, taken as a whole, reports: Naive CD4 clonotype sharing across a few donors was around 5%. The four-donor shared clonotypes exceeded non-shared clonotypes in generation probability, with non-shared ones scoring lower. What rarefaction showed was incomplete sorted-subset sequencing despite large depth.

Germline V gives CDR1 MNHEY, CDR2 SMNVEV (reference sequence). The CDR3 runs to 19 residues. V lost 3 bases to trimming and J lost 3 bases; unmatched junction nucleotides: 15. The sequence derives from a man aged 18 to 29 in good health. Some clones in this sample may be carry-over from other donors' samples. The chain joins TRBV27 to TRBJ1-5, with 9 bases lining up with TRBD1. Source material: memory CD4+ T cells from PBMCs. The subset here: CD45RA-negative fraction. CDR3 region: CASSLYPHPGQGDNQPQHF. The CDR3 DNA follows: TGTGCCAGCAGTTTGTACCCCCACCCGGGACAGGGCGACAATCAGCCCCAGCATTTT.